A selection of T cell receptor beta chains follows, all from one sample in a study of T cell responses to AZD1222 COVID-19 vaccine. TCRdb keeps only in-frame clones here, not all; method: immunoSEQ multiplex PCR. The repertoire consists of around 140,000 clones, with roughly 92% occurring once and the leading ten covering roughly 1.8%. The material sequenced was peripheral blood, taken on day 0 of AZD1222 vaccination. The source of these receptors is an adult in good health. The CDR3 runs from the conserved cysteine through the conserved F or W. A D gene is named only where the DNA matches it firmly. Only part of the rows carry a size: once, few, many, or a class if the clone is expanded.

clone_size	cdr3_length	v_call	j_call	d_call	cdr3_aa	cdr3_nt
.	16	TRBV4-1	TRBJ1-4	.	CASSQDLGMDNEKLFF	TGCGCCAGCAGCCAAGATTTGGGGATGGATAATGAAAAACTGTTTTTT
few	13	TRBV29-1	TRBJ1-2	TRBD1	CSGTGGLFDGYTF	TGCAGCGGGACAGGGGGATTGTTTGATGGCTACACCTTC
.	13	TRBV7-2	TRBJ2-1	TRBD1	CASSSYTGVEQFF	TGTGCCAGCAGCTCATATACAGGGGTTGAGCAGTTCTTC
.	15	TRBV7-3	TRBJ2-3	TRBD1	CASSCPGQLTDTQYF	TGTGCCAGCAGCTGTCCGGGACAGCTCACAGATACGCAGTATTTT
.	14	TRBV10-3	TRBJ1-6	.	CAISDGWSNSPLHF	TGTGCCATCAGTGATGGGTGGTCTAATTCACCCCTCCACTTT
.	14	TRBV5-4	TRBJ1-6	.	CASSLGFPVSPLHF	TGTGCCAGCAGCTTGGGATTCCCGGTTTCACCCCTCCACTTT
.	14	TRBV19	TRBJ1-4	TRBD1	CASSNDRGNEKLFF	TGTGCCAGTAGTAACGACAGGGGTAATGAAAAACTGTTTTTT
.	13	TRBV28	TRBJ1-2	.	CASSLQDSYGYTF	TGTGCCAGCAGTTTACAGGACAGCTATGGCTACACCTTC
.	16	TRBV4-1	TRBJ2-3	TRBD1	CASRRPGTGVTDTQYF	TGCGCCAGCAGGCGTCCCGGGACAGGGGTGACAGATACGCAGTATTTT
.	11	TRBV29-1	TRBJ1-2	.	CSVEGWGGYTF	TGCAGCGTTGAAGGATGGGGTGGCTACACCTTC
once	15	TRBV27	TRBJ2-2	.	CASSLWQPNTGELFF	TGTGCCAGCAGTTTATGGCAGCCGAACACCGGGGAGCTGTTTTTT
.	15	TRBV5-1	TRBJ1-2	.	CASQSGPSANYGYTF	TGCGCCAGCCAGTCGGGGCCTTCAGCTAACTATGGCTACACCTTC
.	13	TRBV11-2	TRBJ2-5	TRBD2	CASSLTSDETQYF	TGTGCCAGCAGCTTAACTAGCGACGAGACCCAGTACTTC
.	15	TRBV5-1	TRBJ1-1	.	CASSLVGVMNTEAFF	TGCGCCAGCAGCTTGGTGGGCGTCATGAACACTGAAGCTTTCTTT
.	17	TRBV5-1	TRBJ1-2	.	CASSLGVGAPVRYGYTF	TGCGCCAGCAGCTTGGGGGTCGGGGCCCCGGTCCGCTATGGCTACACCTTC
.	12	TRBV2	TRBJ2-1	.	CASSEGVSEQFF	TGTGCCAGCTCCGAGGGGGTTAGTGAGCAGTTCTTC